This T cell receptor beta chain is drawn from a study of Ad26.COV2.S vaccination and SARS-CoV-2 variants (dated by TCRdb to the early 2020s). At the level of the whole study: Donors in the vaccine arm were drawn from COV1001, a multicentre, randomized, double-blind, placebo-controlled phase I-IIa trial testing Ad26.COV2.S in healthy adults. The specificity and breadth of SARS-CoV-2-reactive T cell receptors after Ad26.COV2.S vaccination were assessed by TCRbeta repertoire sequencing. Throughout the experiments and outcome assessment, investigators stayed blinded to trial group allocation. Participants in the trial were split at random into five groups of five each, receiving low-dose or high-dose Ad26.COV2.S once or twice, or else placebo on both occasions. A total of 32 samples were included in the TCR-sequenced set, comprising around 19 Ad26.COV2.S vaccine recipients, 5 placebo recipients and 8 SARS-CoV-2 convalescent individuals. Ad26.COV2.S was given intramuscularly at 5x10^10 or 1x10^11 viral particles, as a single shot or as two shots 56 days apart. The paper as a whole reports these results and caveats: The study was not powered to compare responses between vaccine doses or regimens. According to the authors, total T cell responses may have been underestimated by the TCR breadth and depth analyses. Spike-specific TCR breadth was higher in Ad26.COV2.S recipients than in placebo recipients (P = 0.0014). Comparable non-spike TCR breadth was observed between vaccine and placebo recipients, consistent with only spike being contained in the vaccine. Substantial breadth of spike-specific CD8+ and CD4+ T cell responses was reported after vaccination.

The treatment or condition label corresponds to: around 19 received Ad26.COV2.S at low or high dose, single or two shots; 5 received placebo; per-sample allocation not given. For vaccine and placebo recipients, the sequenced repertoires came from samples collected on day 63 after the first injection. In Cohort 1b, more than 20 adults aged 18-55 years were enrolled at a single site in Boston, USA, between 29 July and 7 August 2020. Ad26.COV2.S consisted of a replication-incompetent adenovirus type 26 vector by which a prefusion-stabilized SARS-CoV-2 spike protein from the original Wuhan strain was expressed. The immunoSEQ Assay was the method used to sequence TCRbeta CDR3 regions. After extraction, genomic DNA underwent amplification by bias-controlled multiplex PCR, followed by high-throughput sequencing. From the authors' description of their analysis: To quantify the absolute abundance of every unique TCRbeta CDR3 region, sequences were collapsed and filtered. T cell fraction was estimated by normalizing TCRbeta template counts to usable DNA, with usable DNA measured through amplification of reference genes found in all nucleated cells. Repertoire TCRs were annotated as SARS-CoV-2-specific when V gene, CDR3 amino acid sequence and J gene were exactly matched to a known reactive TCR set. The reference SARS-CoV-2 TCR set came from MIRA and was filtered for enrichment in COVID-19-positive ImmuneCODE repertoires, removing public or cross-reactive TCRs. Using the MIRA antigens, annotated TCRs were further analysed by specific ORF or by position within an ORF. Depth was the summed frequency of annotated unique rearrangements, while breadth was defined as annotated unique rearrangements over total unique productive rearrangements. Group comparisons of TCR breadth used two-sided Wilcoxon rank-sum tests. Not all clones reach the TCRdb copy of this immuneACCESS table, which keeps in-frame sequences only. Checked studies attribute under half of the gap to unresolved V genes and leave the rest unexplained. That table gives V, J and clone size, and the DNA gave D and trimming. The sample profile shows about 350,000 clones; roughly 91% of them were found once. The ten largest account for approximately 4.5% of the sample.

For this clone: Its recognized antigen is unknown. The record has no base qualities; no much larger clone is one base away.

This sequence originates from a person aged 18-60 years who received the Ad26.COV2.S COVID-19 vaccine or a placebo. The starting material was peripheral blood, obtained in a trial of Ad26.COV2.S vaccine versus placebo.

The CDR3 reads as follows: CASSLAPRGRDNEQFF. The sequence in DNA is TGTGCCAGCAGCTTAGCGCCCAGGGGGCGGGACAATGAGCAGTTCTTC. The V gene is TRBV7-9 and the J gene is TRBJ2-1, and 8 junctional nucleotides match TRBD1. Germline trimming amounts to 0 bases on V and 5 bases on J, with 6 as the count of junction bases outside the gene matches. The CDR3 starts with the cysteine, ends with the phenylalanine, and has 16 residues. Kept here is only the CDR3 DNA, which spans 48 bases and is read in frame from base 1. CDR1 SEHNR and CDR2 FQNEAQ were looked up in the germline V gene (reference sequence).